Sequencing of this TCR beta chain was carried out in a study of PD-1 blockade in classical Hodgkin lymphoma. About the study: Patients were infused with nivolumab 3 mg/kg every 2 weeks. Points from the study as a whole: Nivolumab initiation under 1 year post-ASCT meant exclusion.

Note on this clone: Its target is not known.

The patients all showed relapse after autologous stem cell transplantation, while their brentuximab vedotin exposure varied. Profiling relied on immunoSEQ multiplex PCR, and the TCRdb table lists in-frame clones only, not all of them. The table includes about 100,000 clones, approximately 90% detected once. Germline V gene data show CDR1 as MNHEY and CDR2 as SMNVEV (reference sequence). The CDR3 runs 15 residues. Unmatched junction bases numbered 7, after V lost 6 bases and J lost 5 bases. This receptor was taken from a human donor with classical Hodgkin lymphoma. This chain links TRBV27 with TRBJ2-3, with TRBD1 matching 11 bases. Here the sequenced sample was peripheral blood mononuclear cells (PBMCs), taken before the second cycle of nivolumab. The CDR3: CASSLRDRGLDTQYF. In nucleotides, the CDR3 is TGTGCCAGCAGCCTCCGGGACAGGGGGTTAGATACGCAGTATTTT.